The 20 T cell receptor beta chains presented below share a single source sample, sequenced in a study of tumor-infiltrating lymphocytes in localized non-small cell lung cancer. Assay used: immunoSEQ multiplex PCR; TCRdb lists only in-frame clones, some missing. The sample lists just over 7,000 clones, 74% occurring once. The sample was uninvolved lung tissue not adjacent to the tumor. The receptor set was obtained from a human donor with non-small cell lung cancer.

This clone showed up just once. This sequence joins TRBV2 and TRBJ1-5, with 10 bases identical to TRBD1. V trimming: 6 bases; J trimming: 4 bases; junction bases outside the gene matches: 3. CDR1 is SNHLY, CDR2 FYNNEI, per germline. The length of the CDR3 is 14 residues. The CDR3 nucleotides are TGTGCCAGCAGAAGACAGGGGGCGAATCAGCCCCAGCATTTT. Its translation is CASRRQGANQPQHF.

V gene TRBV4-1 combines with J gene TRBJ1-2; no clear D. Trimming left V 0 bases short and J 2 bases short, with 10 bases between. The germline CDR1 and CDR2 sequences are MGHRA and YSYEKL. This CDR3 contains 15 residues. The CDR3 spells CASSQDGNSNYGYTF. As DNA, the CDR3 is TGCGCCAGCAGCCAAGATGGGAACAGCAACTATGGCTACACCTTC.

The chain employs TRBV5-4 and TRBJ1-2; weak D call: TRBD1 (5 bases). Germline lookup yields CDR1 SGHNT and CDR2 YYREEE (reference sequence). The CDR3 loop spans 15 amino acids. V dropped 0 bases and J dropped 8 bases, with 17 bases sitting between them. The CDR3 loop is CASSLGSGRDSGYTF. The DNA for the CDR3 is TGTGCCAGCAGCTTGGGTTCAGGACGGGACTCCGGCTACACCTTC.

This clone turned up a few times. This chain joins TRBV7-2 and TRBJ1-4; no definite D call. The germline V gene has CDR1 SGHTA and CDR2 FQGNSA. V lost 4 bases and J lost 5, with 8 bases in between. The CDR3 consists of 13 residues. The CDR3 coding sequence is TGTGCCAGCAGCTCCTACTCGAATGAAAAACTGTTTTTT. Protein product: CASSSYSNEKLFF.

The chain couples TRBV6-6 to TRBJ1-1; D may be TRBD1 (5 bases). Looked up from germline, CDR1 is MNHNY and CDR2 is SVGAGI (reference sequence). Trimming shortened V by 0 bases and J by 5 bases, and 13 bases separated the two germline ends. The CDR3 runs 15 residues. The DNA for the CDR3 is TGTGCCAGCAGTTACTCGTCGCAGGGCTGGACTGAAGCTTTCTTT. It codes for CASSYSSQGWTEAFF.

V and J are TRBV27 and TRBJ1-4, with D possibly being TRBD1 (6 bases). This CDR3 spans 15 amino acids. Trimming removed 3 bases at V and 8 bases at J, with 16 bases between. In germline, CDR1 is MNHEY, CDR2 SMNVEV (reference sequence). The CDR3: CASSFGGAQGEKLFF. The CDR3 coding sequence is TGTGCCAGCAGTTTTGGGGGGGCGCAAGGGGAAAAACTGTTTTTT. The whole variable domain, remainder taken from reference TRBV27 and TRBJ1-4, is EAQVTQNPRYLITVTGKKLTVTCSQNMNHEYMSWYRQDPGLGLRQIYYSMNVEVTDKGDVPEGYKVSRKEKRNFPLILESPSPNQTSLYFCASSFGGAQGEKLFFGSGTQLSVL.

The chain joins TRBV19 to TRBJ1-5, with TRBD1 identical over 7 bases. Germline trimming cut 1 base from V and 6 bases from J; bases unmatched to any gene: 6. CDR1 LNHDA and CDR2 SQIVND come from the germline V gene (reference sequence). The CDR3 extends over 15 amino acids. The CDR3 DNA reads TGTGCCAGTAGTATAGGTCCAGGGGGGGCTCAGCCCCAGCATTTT. Translation gives CASSIGPGGAQPQHF.

The chain recombines TRBV19 with TRBJ1-1, with TRBD1 identical over 10 bases. Trimming at V came to 10 bases and at J to 8 bases, leaving 10 bases not matched to a gene. This CDR3 comprises 13 residues. CDR1 is LNHDA and CDR2 is SQIVND in the germline V gene (reference sequence). In DNA, the CDR3 is TGTGCCACCACAGAGACAGGGGGCTCGGAAGCTTTCTTT. Its translation is CATTETGGSEAFF.

CDR3 sequence reads: CASSIDLFWAGNEKLFF. The CDR3 DNA sequence: TGCGCCAGCAGTATAGATCTCTTTTGGGCAGGTAATGAAAAACTGTTTTTT. The chain recombines TRBV10-1 with TRBJ1-4; the D is unclear. V lost 5 bases and J lost 4, with 20 bases in between. The germline V gene encodes CDR1 WNHNN and CDR2 SYGVQD (reference sequence). The length of the CDR3 is 17 residues.

This clone was seen a handful of times. The genes are TRBV11-2 and TRBJ2-7; D remains ambiguous. Germline CDR1 SGHAT, CDR2 FQNNGV. V was trimmed by 0 bases and J by 2 bases, leaving 5 bases between them. The CDR3 sequence is 13 residues long. The CDR3 DNA reads as TGTGCCAGCAGCTTAGATAGGACCTACGAGCAGTACTTC. It translates to CASSLDRTYEQYF.

The chain carries TRBV10-3 and TRBJ1-3; tentatively, D is TRBD1 (6 bases). The CDR3 contains 14 residues. Between the trimmed V and J ends, which lost 9 bases and 4 bases, there was a span of 16 bases. The germline V gene has CDR1 ENHRY and CDR2 SYGVKD. DNA of the CDR3: TGTGCCATAGGACAGCCTCGGGACGGAAACACCATATATTTT. Protein sequence: CAIGQPRDGNTIYF.

The chain combines TRBV4-3 with TRBJ1-4, with D possibly matching TRBD1 (5 bases). Trimming left V 0 bases short and J 7 bases short, with 15 bases between. This CDR3 spans 16 amino acids. Germline loops: CDR1 LGHNA, CDR2 YSLEER. CDR3 DNA sequence: TGCGCCAGCAGCCAAGAGGCGGGACTGGCCCCTGAAAAACTGTTTTTT. Its protein is CASSQEAGLAPEKLFF.

By proportion, this clone is medium-sized (0.01 to 0.1%). The V call is TRBV4-1, the J call TRBJ2-7, with 10 nucleotides matching TRBD1. Per germline, CDR1 MGHRA and CDR2 YSYEKL. V gave up 2 bases and J gave up 2 bases; unmatched junction bases: 3. This CDR3 has 15 residues. The CDR3 loop reads CASSQSGTGAYEQYF. The CDR3 nucleotides are TGCGCCAGCAGCCAATCCGGGACAGGGGCCTACGAGCAGTACTTC.

CDR3 sequence reads: CATSRDDVGIYEQYF. CDR3 DNA: TGTGCCACCAGCAGAGATGATGTCGGAATCTACGAGCAGTACTTC. The V and J genes are TRBV15 and TRBJ2-5; D is ambiguous. TRBJ2-7 explains the end of the DNA better; the J call may be wrong. CDR3 size: 15 residues. Germline loops: CDR1 LNHNV, CDR2 YYDKDF (reference sequence).

This chain joins TRBV18 and TRBJ1-2; D is unresolved. Between the trimmed V and J ends, which lost 2 bases and 0 bases, there was a span of 7 bases. The CDR3 extends over 14 amino acids. Germline V gene sequence: CDR1 KGHSH, CDR2 LQKENI. The CDR3 sequence is CASSPTETNYGYTF. DNA of the CDR3: TGTGCCAGCTCACCAACAGAAACTAACTATGGCTACACCTTC. The full variable domain, in which reference TRBV18 and TRBJ1-2 provide the parts outside the CDR3, is NAGVMQNPRHLVRRRGQEARLRCSPMKGHSHVYWYRQLPEEGLKFMVYLQKENIIDESGMPKERFSAEFPKEGPSILRIQQVVRGDSAAYFCASSPTETNYGYTFGSGTRLTVV.

The V call is TRBV21-1, the J call TRBJ1-2. TRBV21-1 is designated a pseudogene. This CDR3 is built from 9 residues. The CDR3 protein is CASSRGYTF. CDR3 DNA: TGTGCCAGCAGCAGGGGGTACACCTTC.

This rearrangement joins TRBV25-1 to TRBJ2-7; 7 nucleotides align to TRBD1. Germline V lookup: CDR1 MGHDK, CDR2 SYGVNS. The CDR3 sequence is 16 residues long. J gave up 1 base and V 0 bases, and 6 bases lay outside the gene matches. The CDR3 loop reads CASSEYRGQRSYEQYF. DNA for the CDR3: TGTGCCAGCAGTGAATATAGGGGACAGCGATCCTACGAGCAGTACTTC.

This chain uses TRBV25-1 with TRBJ2-3; maybe TRBD1 (5 bases). Germline loops: CDR1 MGHDK, CDR2 SYGVNS. The CDR3 has 15 amino acids. V was cut by 4 bases and J by 6 bases, with 17 bases left in between. CDR3 coding DNA: TGTGCCAGCAGTGTCCCGAACTCGAAGGGGGATACGCAGTATTTT. The encoded protein is CASSVPNSKGDTQYF.

J is TRBJ2-1 and V is TRBV6-1, with 11 positions matching TRBD2. The CDR3 is 16 amino acids. V dropped 4 bases and J dropped 3; count of bases not matched to a gene: 5. Germline V CDR1 and CDR2: MNHNS, SASEGT. As DNA, the CDR3 is TGTGCCAGCAGTGTAACTCTAGCGGGGGGCTACAATGAGCAGTTCTTC. It translates to CASSVTLAGGYNEQFF.

Only a few counts were recorded for this clone. The chain is built from TRBV29-1 and TRBJ1-2, with D possibly being TRBD1 (5 bases). The CDR3 contains 11 residues. With 4 bases removed from V and 8 bases from J, the gap between germline ends came to 11 bases. Germline assignment: CDR1 SQVTM and CDR2 ANQGSEA. CDR3 in DNA: TGCAGCGTTGGGGTCTGGGACGGCTACACCTTC. Amino acid sequence: CSVGVWDGYTF.